This T cell receptor (beta chain) was recovered during a study of blood T cell repertoires in COVID-19. Profiled with immunoSEQ multiplex PCR; TCRdb holds only in-frame clones, not every one. Of some 280,000 clones in the sample, about nine tenths were seen once. The CDR3 runs 12 residues. Germline CDR1 is SGHTA and CDR2 is FQGNSA. With 1 base removed from V and 7 bases from J, the gap between germline ends came to 7 bases. The sample comprised peripheral blood. This sequence was found in a woman aged 55-69 years with acute or convalescent COVID-19. The chain links TRBV7-2 to TRBJ1-2; D ambiguous. This chain's CDR3 is CASSLERSGYTF. In nucleotides, the CDR3 is TGTGCCAGCAGCTTAGAACGGAGTGGCTACACCTTC.